Presented here are 14 T cell receptor beta chains from one specimen sequenced in a study of blood T cell repertoires in COVID-19. Repertoires were generated with immunoSEQ multiplex PCR, while TCRdb's copy carries only in-frame clones and drops some. Of a few hundred thousand clones listed, 85% are singletons. The sample comprised PBMCs or T cells enriched from blood (not recorded which). Receptor source: a man aged 40-50 years who had recovered from COVID-19.

This clone was observed once. This chain connects TRBV30 to TRBJ2-1; TRBD2 aligns across 7 bases. Germline values: CDR1 GTSNPN, CDR2 SVGIG (reference sequence). The CDR3 is made up of 17 amino acids. Trimming at V came to 3 bases and at J to 2 bases, leaving 13 bases not matched to a gene. CDR3 loop: CAWRLAQGISTYNEQFF. The CDR3 DNA reads as TGTGCCTGGAGACTAGCGCAGGGAATTTCAACCTACAATGAGCAGTTCTTC.

This clone was recorded a few times. The chain links TRBV18 to TRBJ1-2; maybe TRBD1 (6 bases). Germline loops: CDR1 KGHSH, CDR2 LQKENI. Between the trimmed V and J ends, which lost 8 bases and 2 bases, there was a span of 15 bases. The CDR3 has 14 amino acids. This chain's CDR3 is CASATSGANYGYTF. DNA of the CDR3: TGTGCCAGCGCCACCTCAGGGGCCAACTATGGCTACACCTTC.

The chain links TRBV20-1 to TRBJ2-7, with 8 bases aligning to TRBD2. Trimming removed 3 bases from V and 7 bases from J; junction bases left unmatched: 11. This CDR3 is 14 amino acids long. The germline CDR1 and CDR2 sequences are DFQATT and SNEGSKA (reference sequence). DNA of the CDR3: TGCAGTGCTAGTGATGCGGGCGGGGGGCAGGAGCAGTACTTC. This gives the protein CSASDAGGGQEQYF.

The chain employs TRBV13 and TRBJ2-2; 14 bases are shared with TRBD2. The CDR3 contains 20 residues. V trimming: 0 bases; J trimming: 1 base; junction bases outside the gene matches: 7. Germline CDR1 PRHDT, CDR2 FYEKMQ (reference sequence). The CDR3, as DNA: TGTGCCAGCAGCTTAGGCCTAAGCGGGACTAGCGGGAGGAACACCGGGGAGCTGTTTTTT. Its protein is CASSLGLSGTSGRNTGELFF.

This chain links TRBV3-1 (or the pseudogene TRBV3-2) with TRBJ2-2; D may be TRBD1 (5 bases). Trimming took off 4 bases at V and 2 bases at J, with 14 bases between the two ends. This CDR3 has 16 residues. CDR1 and CDR2 (germline): LGHDT, YNNKEL (reference sequence). The CDR3 DNA sequence: TGTGCCAGCAGCCGGTCGGACAAAGCCAACACCGGGGAGCTGTTTTTT. As protein: CASSRSDKANTGELFF.

The chain joins TRBV5-6 to TRBJ2-2, with no clear D. The CDR3 runs 14 residues. V lost 2 bases, J lost 7 bases, and 12 bases lay in between. CDR1 and CDR2 from the germline V gene are SGHDT and YYEEEE. The CDR3 region is CASSLRSHSGELFF. The CDR3 DNA reads as TGTGCCAGCAGCTTAAGAAGTCATAGCGGGGAGCTGTTTTTT.

The chain links TRBV13 to TRBJ2-3, with 11 bases fitting TRBD2. Germline CDR1 is PRHDT and CDR2 is FYEKMQ (reference sequence). The CDR3 runs to 13 residues. V lost 8 bases and J lost 5; bases outside the gene matches: 3. DNA of the CDR3: TGTGCCAGCGGGCTAGCGGGAGGAGATACGCAGTATTTT. Translation: CASGLAGGDTQYF.

The V and J genes are TRBV3-1 (or the pseudogene TRBV3-2) and TRBJ1-1, with 8 nucleotides matching TRBD1. The V gene's germline CDR1 is LGHDT and CDR2 YNNKEL (reference sequence). Unmatched junction bases numbered 6, after V lost 0 bases and J lost 9 bases. The CDR3 loop spans 14 amino acids. CDR3 sequence (DNA): TGTGCCAGCAGCCAAGATAGCAGGGGGCTAAAAGCTTTCTTT. Translation: CASSQDSRGLKAFF.

The chain combines TRBV9 with TRBJ2-1; 8 bases are shared with TRBD2. Germline CDR1 and CDR2: SGDLS and YYNGEE. This CDR3 contains 15 residues. V shed 3 bases, J shed 10 bases, and the junction held 12 bases outside the gene matches. CDR3 amino acids: CASSATGTRFVEQFF. In DNA form, the CDR3 reads TGTGCCAGCAGCGCGACCGGGACTAGGTTCGTCGAGCAGTTCTTC.

CDR3 in amino acids: CASSLIVGESGELFF. The DNA of the CDR3 is TGTGCCAGCAGTTTAATCGTCGGGGAATCCGGGGAGCTGTTTTTT. The chain has TRBV27 and TRBJ2-2, with D possibly being TRBD2 (5 bases). Germline V lookup: CDR1 MNHEY, CDR2 SMNVEV (reference sequence). With 2 bases removed from V and 6 bases from J, the gap between germline ends came to 13 bases. The CDR3 has 15 residues.

The V gene is TRBV7-3, the J gene TRBJ2-1, with 7 positions matching TRBD1. The ends lost 5 bases at V and 10 bases at J; junction bases unmatched: 5. The germline V gene encodes CDR1 SGHTA and CDR2 FQGTGA. The CDR3 covers 12 residues. The CDR3 here is CASSPTGSEQFF. The CDR3 DNA reads as TGTGCCAGCAGCCCGACAGGGTCCGAGCAGTTCTTC. The entire variable domain, with the rest obtained from reference TRBV7-3 and TRBJ2-1, is as follows: GAGVSQTPSNKVTEKGKYVELRCDPISGHTALYWYRQSLGQGPEFLIYFQGTGAADDSGLPNDRFFAVRPEGSVSTLKIQRTERGDSAVYLCASSPTGSEQFFGPGTRLTVL.

This chain joins TRBV3-1 (or the pseudogene TRBV3-2) and TRBJ1-2; D gene ambiguous. V was pared by 1 base and J by 0 bases, with 9 bases between. This CDR3 region has 15 residues. The germline V gene encodes CDR1 LGHDT and CDR2 YNNKEL (reference sequence). CDR3 in DNA: TGTGCCAGCAGCCAAGGGAGGAGAGCTAACTATGGCTACACCTTC. Its translation: CASSQGRRANYGYTF.

This chain connects TRBV7-2 to TRBJ2-5; 8 nucleotides line up with TRBD2. Germline V gives CDR1 SGHTA, CDR2 FQGNSA. V shed 0 bases and J 5 bases; nucleotides not matched to a gene: 5. The CDR3 is 15 residues long. This CDR3 is CASSLALAGGETQYF. For the CDR3, the DNA is TGTGCCAGCAGCTTAGCGTTGGCGGGAGGTGAGACCCAGTACTTC.

The V call is TRBV24-1, the J call TRBJ1-2; 7 bases line up with TRBD1. CDR1 is KGHDR and CDR2 is SFDVKD in the germline V gene. V lost 3 bases and J lost 9; bases outside the gene matches: 9. The CDR3 has 14 residues. CDR3 in DNA: TGTGCCACCAGTGATCACGGGACAGCTTCTCGCTACACCTTC. It encodes CATSDHGTASRYTF.